A single sample gave rise to the 17 T cell receptor beta chains below, sequenced in a study of metastatic and nonmetastatic thyroid tumors. MiXCR was used by TCRdb to re-call the PCR reads. The table includes 25,000 or so clones, about 16% detected once. All patients were untreated before thyroid surgery. Sequenced material: blood. These receptors were obtained from a male donor with papillary thyroid cancer or a benign thyroid nodule (not recorded which). Some clones in this sample may be carry-over from other donors' samples.

This clone is labeled as medium-sized. J is TRBJ2-1 and V is TRBV20-1, with no clear D. Trimming pared 6 bases from V and 5 bases from J, leaving 14 bases between. Germline V lookup: CDR1 DFQATT, CDR2 SNEGSKA (reference sequence). The CDR3 extends over 13 amino acids. CDR3 coding DNA: TGCAGTGCCTTAGAGCCAGCCGACAATGAGCAGTTCTTC. This codes for CSALEPADNEQFF.

This clone showed up just once. The gene calls are TRBV20-1 and TRBJ2-1; D is possibly TRBD1 or TRBD2 (5 bases each). CDR1 is DFQATT and CDR2 is SNEGSKA in the germline V gene (reference sequence). CDR3 length equals 14 residues. Trimming stripped 6 bases from V and 4 bases from J, with 16 bases between. The CDR3 is CSAAGTAVYNEQFF. Here the CDR3 DNA reads TGCAGTGCCGCCGGGACCGCGGTTTACAATGAGCAGTTCTTC.

This clone was seen ten or more times. The chain couples TRBV5-4 to TRBJ2-3, with D hard to call. CDR3 length: 15 residues. Germline lookup yields CDR1 SGHNT and CDR2 YYREEE (reference sequence). V was pared by 0 bases and J by 2 bases, with 10 bases between. CDR3 protein: CASSLVAGHTDTQYF. The CDR3 DNA sequence: TGTGCCAGCAGCTTGGTGGCAGGCCACACAGATACGCAGTATTTT.

This clone has ten or more counts. V gene TRBV12-5 combines with J gene TRBJ2-1, with 8 bases matching TRBD2. The CDR3 spans 14 residues. Germline trimming cut 7 bases from V and 6 bases from J; bases unmatched to any gene: 8. Germline V lookup: CDR1 LGHNT, CDR2 FRNRAP. CDR3 DNA: TGTGCTAGTGAATCGGGCCGGGGGGGCAATGAGCAGTTCTTC. This sequence encodes CASESGRGGNEQFF.

This clone was seen ten or more times. V gene TRBV4-1 combines with J gene TRBJ2-2, with a tentative D call TRBD2 (7 bases). The germline V gene encodes CDR1 MGHRA and CDR2 YSYEKL. CDR3 size: 17 residues. Trimming took 0 bases from V and 6 from J, leaving 17 bases between them. The CDR3 sequence is CASSQDWGGQGSGELFF. CDR3 DNA sequence: TGCGCCAGCAGCCAAGATTGGGGGGGTCAGGGGTCCGGGGAGCTGTTTTTT.

In this sample, this clone turned up many times. This rearrangement joins TRBV27 to TRBJ2-7; TRBD1 aligns across 11 bases. The CDR3 spans 15 residues. The V and J ends lost 8 bases and 6 bases, in that order; junction bases with no gene match: 12. Germline lookup yields CDR1 MNHEY and CDR2 SMNVEV (reference sequence). The CDR3 region has the DNA TGTGCCAGCGCCCCCGGGACAGGGGGATTGGGCGAGCAGTACTTC. Residues: CASAPGTGGLGEQYF.

This clone occurred many times. V usage is TRBV9 and J usage is TRBJ1-5; D not certain. The germline V gene encodes CDR1 SGDLS and CDR2 YYNGEE. The CDR3 is 17 residues long. The ends were cut back, 2 bases at V and 6 bases at J, with 21 bases in the middle. The CDR3 here is CASSVGLGQELGQPQHF. The CDR3 DNA is TGTGCCAGCAGCGTCGGTTTGGGCCAGGAGTTGGGTCAGCCCCAGCATTTT.

As for this clone: A junction end diverges from the germline sequence, so it may reflect a read error. The genes are TRBV28 and TRBJ1-5; 9 bases agree with TRBD1. The CDR3 runs to 18 residues. Germline V gene data show CDR1 as MDHEN and CDR2 as SYDVKM. The CDR3 sequence is CASSFPPGTGMINQTQHF. CDR3 coding DNA: TGTGCCAGCAGTTTCCCTCCCGGGACAGGGATGATCAATCAGACCCAGCATTTT.

This clone was observed many times. This rearrangement joins TRBV20-1 to TRBJ1-3; D is perhaps TRBD1 (6 bases). The V gene's germline CDR1 is DFQATT and CDR2 SNEGSKA (reference sequence). There are 14 residues in the CDR3. V lost 4 bases and J 0 bases, leaving 10 bases between the germline ends. CDR3 residues: CSATPDSSGNTIYF. The CDR3 DNA reads TGCAGTGCTACCCCGGACAGCTCTGGAAACACCATATATTTT.

This clone was recorded many times. The chain joins TRBV11-3 to TRBJ2-5; no firm D call. The V and J ends lost 5 bases and 4 bases respectively, with 5 bases between them. The CDR3 extends over 11 amino acids. Looked up from germline, CDR1 is SGHNT and CDR2 is YENEEA. The CDR3 region is CASSPGETQYF. For the CDR3, the DNA is TGTGCCAGCAGCCCGGGAGAGACCCAGTACTTC.

This clone was detected many times. The chain links TRBV3-1 to TRBJ2-3; TRBD2 matches at 7 bases. CDR3 length: 15 residues. Germline CDR1 reads LGHDT; CDR2 reads YNNKEL (reference sequence). The V gene end was trimmed by 1 base and the J gene end by 3 bases; junction bases not matched to a gene: 4. CDR3 sequence: CASSQGTSRTDTQYF. The CDR3 bases are TGTGCCAGCAGCCAAGGGACTAGTAGAACAGATACGCAGTATTTT.

This clone turned up a few times. Compared with germline, one end of the junction differs, possibly owing to a read error. The chain has TRBV6-1 and TRBJ2-7; D gene unclear. This CDR3 comprises 11 residues. Per the germline V gene, CDR1 is MNHNS and CDR2 is SASEGT. This CDR3 is CASSASDEQYF. Here the CDR3 DNA reads TGTGCCAGCAGTGCCTCCGACGAGCAGTACTTC.

The chain couples TRBV13 to TRBJ1-2, with D maybe TRBD1 (5 bases). The germline V and J ends were trimmed by 1 base and 6 bases, with 12 bases remaining between them. CDR1 and CDR2 (germline): PRHDT, FYEKMQ (reference sequence). The CDR3 runs 14 residues. CDR3: CASSLDRGVDGYTF. DNA of the CDR3: TGTGCCAGCAGCTTAGATCGGGGGGTAGATGGCTACACCTTC.

This clone qualifies as medium-sized (0.01 to 0.1%). In DNA form, the CDR3 reads TGTGCCAGCAGCCGCACGAGCGGGGGGGATTGGGGTGAGCAGTTCTTC. It translates to CASSRTSGGDWGEQFF. The chain is built from TRBV6-2 or TRBV6-3 and TRBJ2-1, with 10 bases lining up with TRBD2. V lost 6 bases, J lost 9 bases, and 14 bases stayed unmatched. Germline V gene lookup returns CDR1 MNHEY and CDR2 SVGEGT. The CDR3 sequence is 16 residues long.

This clone came up many times. The chain employs TRBV6-1 and TRBJ2-1, with D uncertain. V shed 5 bases and J shed 8 bases, with 10 bases lying between them. The CDR3 consists of 12 residues. The germline CDR1 and CDR2 sequences are MNHNS and SASEGT. CDR3 in amino acids: CASSSPTDEQFF. For the CDR3, the DNA is TGTGCCAGCAGTTCCCCGACGGATGAGCAGTTCTTC.

The V call is TRBV7-3, the J call TRBJ1-2; a possible D gene is TRBD1 (5 bases). CDR1 SGHTA and CDR2 FQGTGA come from the germline V gene. The CDR3 extends over 15 amino acids. Between the trimmed V and J ends, which lost 2 bases and 4 bases, there was a span of 14 bases. The CDR3 spells CASSLGGDRVYGYTF. The CDR3 nucleotides read TGTGCCAGCAGCTTAGGGGGAGACAGAGTCTATGGCTACACCTTC.

In its sample, this clone was seen many times. This chain joins TRBV5-4 and TRBJ2-7, with TRBD1 matching 11 bases. This CDR3 has 15 amino acids. The germline V gene has CDR1 SGHNT and CDR2 YYREEE (reference sequence). The trim removed 3 bases at V and 9 bases at J, leaving 11 bases unmatched. Here the CDR3 reads CASSSPGTGGNGQYF. CDR3 nucleotides: TGTGCCAGCAGCTCACCCGGGACAGGGGGAAACGGGCAGTACTTC.